Given below is one TCR beta chain in context. Its antigen is not known. CDR1 and CDR2 from the germline V gene are SGHDT and YYEEEE. Trimming cost V 4 bases and J 4 bases, with 14 bases left between them. This CDR3 region has 15 residues. This sample is part of a study of cytomegalovirus exposure and HLA in healthy donors. Study-level points and caveats: Across all donors, roughly uniform sequencing depth was an assumption of the presence/absence analyses. For cytomegalovirus status, the classifier reportedly gave diagnoses with high specificity and sensitivity. Sequences of the TCR beta chain were said to predict the HLA-A and HLA-B alleles of most subjects accurately.

When sampled, the donors appeared nominally healthy, though they likely had unrecorded immune exposures. Both 60 Vbeta primers and 13 Jbeta primers went into the PCR. Sequencing was performed with immunoSEQ multiplex PCR; in TCRdb, only in-frame clones are kept and a portion is missing. This sample has around 98,000 clones; under 75% occur once, and the top ten carry 1.2%. Material: PBMCs. The origin of this receptor is a female donor in good health and CMV-seronegative. The gene calls are TRBV5-6 and TRBJ2-2; tentative D call: TRBD1 (6 bases). DNA for the CDR3: TGTGCCAGCAGCCCTACGACAGGTGCCACCGGGGAGCTGTTTTTT. Its translation: CASSPTTGATGELFF.